The TCR beta chain described here comes from a study of cytomegalovirus exposure and HLA in healthy donors. Study-wide context: Around 86 million unique TCRs, all from HLA-typed donors, were included in an early release of the data. Study-level points and caveats: According to a later analysis, most TCR beta chains associated with CMV appeared HLA-restricted. While the bulk of TCR sequences proved rare, some public TCRs turned up in many donors.

Vbeta (60) and Jbeta (13) primers were used in the PCR. The method was immunoSEQ multiplex PCR; TCRdb's version includes in-frame clones alone and lacks a portion of them. The sample records about 150,000 clones, around four fifths being singletons. Trimming cost V 5 bases and J 4 bases, with 8 bases left between them. The CDR3 is made up of 11 amino acids. Germline assignment: CDR1 SQVTM and CDR2 ANQGSEA. Remarks on this clone: Its antigen is not identified.

The V gene is TRBV29-1, the J gene TRBJ2-5, with D perhaps matching TRBD2 (5 bases). Sequenced sample: PBMCs. This clonotype was sampled from a boy aged 2 to 9 in good health and CMV-seronegative. The CDR3 sequence is CSVFRGETQYF. CDR3 nucleotide sequence: TGCAGCGTTTTTCGGGGAGAGACCCAGTACTTC.